These T cell receptor beta chains were read from a single sample in a study of post-analysis software for immune sequencing data. TCRdb reprocessed the PCR reads via MiXCR and lists one record per CDR3 protein. The sample consists of fewer than 600,000 distinct CDR3 sequences, 40% to 55% of them appearing once. Sequenced input: blood. The receptors derive from a girl aged 10 to 17 with multiple sclerosis. The CDR3 runs from the conserved cysteine through the conserved F or W. D genes are given only for firm matches.

>TRBJ2-7|TRBD1|13|TRBV11-2
CASSDDRGSEQYF
>TRBJ1-2|.|15|TRBV6-5
CASSYLDKTNYGYTF
>TRBJ1-2|TRBD1|13|TRBV20-1
CSATGTGGYGYTF
>TRBJ2-1|TRBD2|15|TRBV7-9
CASSLLAGEGGEQFF
>TRBJ2-5|TRBD1|15|TRBV29-1
CSVDRRGQGRETQYF
>TRBJ2-1|.|16|TRBV7-9
CASSPRPPGERNEQFF
>TRBJ2-1|TRBD2|14|TRBV28
CASSLWASGGEQFF
>TRBJ2-7|.|15|TRBV12-3/TRBV12-4
CASSLAPQGAYEQYF
>TRBJ2-7|.|11|TRBV28
CASRTEVQQYF
>TRBJ2-1|TRBD2|18|TRBV19
CASSTFGLAGVPNNEQFF
>TRBJ2-1|.|14|TRBV3-1
CASSHPGVVNEQFF
>TRBJ2-7|TRBD1|16|TRBV7-3
CASSLTGTGVSYEQYF
>TRBJ1-6|.|17|TRBV18
CASSQWGPPSYNSPLHF
>TRBJ2-3|TRBD1|17|TRBV6-5
CASSYSTGQGRTDTQYF
>TRBJ2-5|.|13|TRBV28
CASSTYLQETQYF
>TRBJ2-1|TRBD2|13|TRBV11-2
CASGLAAYNEQFF
>TRBJ2-3|.|15|TRBV10-1
CGSSEQGGSTDTHYF
>TRBJ1-1|.|14|TRBV5-1
CASRVGPTNTEAFF
>.|.|16|TRBV7-9
CASSYQRAREGDEQYF
>TRBJ2-1|TRBD1|15|TRBV7-3
CASSVGQSSYNEQFF
>TRBJ2-7|.|14|TRBV7-2
CASSISTASYEQYF
>TRBJ1-2|.|14|TRBV7-9
CVSSPPDRPRGYTF
>TRBJ2-1|TRBD2|17|TRBV4-2
CASSQVISGRDYNEQFF
>TRBJ2-1|.|15|TRBV6-1
CASSERFRGNNEQFF
>TRBJ2-4|TRBD2|20|TRBV27
CVSSTSGLAGPNLAKNIQYF
>TRBJ1-1|.|15|TRBV4-3
CASSQDQGRKSEAFF
>TRBJ2-2|TRBD2|15|TRBV29-1
CSVEEGGLGTGELFF
>TRBJ1-2|TRBD1|13|TRBV11-2
CASSFDRVDGYTF
>TRBJ1-4|.|13|TRBV5-1
CASSSPTNEKLFF
>TRBJ2-3|.|13|TRBV11-3
CASSLGELDTQYF
>TRBJ2-3|TRBD2|16|TRBV20-1
CSVRDTQREWGGTQYF
>TRBJ1-2|.|15|TRBV11-2
CASSLDIAGYYGYTF
>TRBJ1-5|TRBD1|14|TRBV12-3/TRBV12-4
CASNNRGSNQPQHF
>TRBJ2-5|.|12|TRBV20-1
CSARGDQETQYF
>TRBJ2-1|.|13|TRBV7-9
CASSFGGSDEQFF
>TRBJ1-5|.|13|TRBV20-1
CSAEDRDNQPQHF
>TRBJ1-2|.|14|TRBV28
CASRGTTGYDGYTF
>TRBJ2-7|.|15|TRBV9
CASSVGQGVPYEQYF
>TRBJ1-5|.|13|TRBV7-6
CASSKGRAQPQHF
>TRBJ2-3|.|16|TRBV5-1
CASSPGIHSITDTQYF
>TRBJ2-1|TRBD2|16|TRBV6-5
CASSYSMREAYNEQFF